This TCR beta chain appears in the sequencing data of a study of cytomegalovirus exposure and HLA in healthy donors. Study summary: Early released data comprised about 85 million unique TCRs from HLA-typed donors. Study-level points and caveats: A later analysis reportedly found fewer N-insertions in an Asian-associated ancestry cluster than the roughly 700-donor mean.

For this clone: Its antigen is still unknown.

Germline CDR1 and CDR2: SQVTM and ANQGSEA. The CDR3 has 11 residues. Trimming took off 5 bases at V and 7 bases at J, with 9 bases between the two ends. The PCR used 60 Vbeta and 13 Jbeta primers. Clones were read by immunoSEQ multiplex PCR, and TCRdb kept only the in-frame ones, dropping some. The sample has around 170,000 clones; over 70% are singletons. The sample was PBMCs. The rearrangement joins TRBV29-1 to TRBJ2-1, with no clear D. The TCR comes from a woman between 50 and 59 years old in good health and CMV-seronegative. The CDR3 protein is CSVTNGNEQFF. In DNA, the CDR3 is TGCAGCGTTACTAATGGGAATGAGCAGTTCTTC.